The rows below give T cell receptor beta chains drawn from one sample of a study of blood T cell repertoires in COVID-19. Profiling relied on immunoSEQ multiplex PCR, and the TCRdb table lists in-frame clones only, not all of them. The table shows about 210,000 clones, with approximately 86% occurring only once. The sequenced sample was peripheral blood. These receptors originate from a man between 60 and 70 years old with COVID-19, enrolled during active disease. Each CDR3 is given with its conserved first and last residue. Each record gives: J gene, V gene, CDR3 protein.

J: TRBJ1-3
V: TRBV28
CDR3: CASRSPSSSGNTIYF

J: TRBJ2-3
V: TRBV6-2/TRBV6-3
CDR3: CASSYRDTQYF

J: TRBJ1-2
V: TRBV4-1
CDR3: CASSQEEVGPTTHYGYTF

J: TRBJ2-7
V: TRBV20-1
CDR3: CSARAGGEQYF

J: TRBJ1-3
V: TRBV6-1
CDR3: CASSESVPGLHSGNTIYF

J: TRBJ2-1
V: TRBV11-2
CDR3: CASSLAGVQPHEQFF

J: TRBJ2-1
V: TRBV6-2/TRBV6-3
CDR3: CASSLAGGPNEQFF

J: TRBJ2-2
V: TRBV6-4
CDR3: CASSNVADTGELFF

J: TRBJ2-1
V: TRBV4-2
CDR3: CASSQVTGGPYNEQFF

J: TRBJ1-1
V: TRBV9
CDR3: CASSVAPLVSYTEAFF

J: TRBJ2-3
V: TRBV30
CDR3: CAWTGGASGRLDTQYF

J: TRBJ2-2
V: TRBV7-2
CDR3: CASSLVGGGTGELFF

J: TRBJ2-2
V: TRBV5-1
CDR3: CASSQRSGQGNTGELFF

J: TRBJ1-1
V: TRBV9
CDR3: CASSGGTGSVNTEAFF